There are a few counts of the clone carrying this TCR beta chain. The germline gives CDR1 SGHAT, CDR2 FQNNGV. Trimming shortened V by 7 bases and J by 6 bases, and 16 bases separated the two germline ends. The CDR3 length is 14 residues. This entry belongs to a study of cytomegalovirus exposure and HLA in healthy donors. The PCR employed 60 Vbeta primers together with 13 Jbeta primers. Using immunoSEQ multiplex PCR, the repertoire was profiled, and TCRdb retains in-frame clones only, with some absent. The table lists 110,000 to 150,000 clones, 68% of them singletons. The chain carries TRBV11-2 and TRBJ2-1, with TRBD2 as a possible D gene (5 bases). The sequenced material came from PBMCs. The origin of this receptor is a man between 60 and 75 years old in good health and CMV-seronegative. This chain's CDR3 is CASTVRGDGNEQFF. The CDR3, as DNA: TGTGCCAGCACCGTCCGGGGAGACGGCAATGAGCAGTTCTTC.